These 32 T cell receptor beta chains were sequenced from one sample in a study of T cells in Graves' hyperthyroidism and ophthalmopathy. Researchers took RNA transcripts and amplified the TCR beta CDR3 regions from them. The primer set for the first-round RT-PCR of the TCR CDR3 was HTBI. TCRdb recomputed calls from the multiplex PCR reads with MiXCR, one row per CDR3 protein. Of 250,000 to 300,000 distinct CDR3 sequences listed, about 19% are singletons. Sequencing was performed on blood. All receptors derive from a man in his fifties with Graves' ophthalmopathy.

This clonotype was observed at least ten times. The chain couples TRBV3-1 to TRBJ2-7, with 10 positions matching TRBD1. The CDR3 loop spans 15 amino acids. V gave up 3 bases and J gave up 7 bases; unmatched junction bases: 9. Looked up from germline, CDR1 is LGHDT and CDR2 is YNNKEL (reference sequence). The CDR3 spells CASSHIGQGGREQYF. The CDR3 nucleotides are TGTGCCAGCAGCCACATTGGACAGGGGGGGAGAGAGCAGTACTTC.

This clonotype has at least ten counts. The chain couples TRBV5-1 to TRBJ1-4; weak D call: TRBD1 (6 bases). In germline, CDR1 is SGHRS, CDR2 YFSETQ. The CDR3 contains 15 residues. With 1 base removed from V and 5 bases from J, the gap between germline ends came to 12 bases. CDR3 in amino acids: CASSLQQGANEKLFF. CDR3 in DNA: TGCGCCAGCAGCTTGCAACAGGGCGCGAATGAAAAACTGTTTTTT.

This clonotype was seen many times. The chain couples TRBV27 to TRBJ1-6; D is perhaps TRBD1 (5 bases). Germline V lookup: CDR1 MNHEY, CDR2 SMNVEV (reference sequence). There are 15 residues in the CDR3. V lost 5 bases and J lost 10, with 18 bases in between. This chain's CDR3 is CASSPPFGGGSPLHF. CDR3 bases: TGTGCCAGCAGTCCGCCATTCGGGGGGGGATCACCCCTCCACTTT.

This clonotype was observed a handful of times. The chain uses TRBV10-3 and TRBJ2-7, with 8 bases aligning to TRBD1. The CDR3 consists of 13 residues. CDR1 and CDR2 from the germline V gene are ENHRY and SYGVKD. With V trimmed by 6 bases and J by 7 bases, 8 bases remained unmatched. The chain's CDR3 is CAISLDREREQYF. CDR3 in DNA: TGTGCCATCAGCCTGGACAGGGAAAGGGAGCAGTACTTC.

This clonotype was recorded at least ten times. The chain uses TRBV11-2 and TRBJ2-3; TRBD2 aligns across 12 bases. This CDR3 region has 16 residues. Germline V gene sequence: CDR1 SGHAT, CDR2 FQNNGV. J was trimmed by 2 bases and V by 5 bases; bases with no gene match: 5. In DNA, the CDR3 is TGTGCCAGCAGCCGGCGACTAGCGGGAGTCACAGATACGCAGTATTTT. Protein product: CASSRRLAGVTDTQYF.

This clonotype showed up many times. The chain's CDR3 is CASSPLPGTSGEQFF. CDR3 coding DNA: TGTGCCAGCAGCCCACTCCCCGGGACTAGCGGTGAGCAGTTCTTC. This rearrangement joins TRBV7-6 to TRBJ2-1; 11 positions match TRBD2. With 5 bases clipped from V and 9 bases from J, the junction kept 9 bases outside the gene matches. The CDR3 spans 15 residues. Germline V gene lookup returns CDR1 SGHVS and CDR2 FNYEAQ.

This clonotype was observed many times. The chain employs TRBV30 and TRBJ2-4, with D tentatively TRBD2 (6 bases). The CDR3 length is 17 residues. V lost 0 bases and J lost 0, with 15 bases in between. The germline V gene has CDR1 GTSNPN and CDR2 SVGIG (reference sequence). The CDR3 protein is CAWSVGGGTLAKNIQYF. The CDR3 region has the DNA TGTGCCTGGAGTGTCGGCGGAGGGACTCTAGCCAAAAACATTCAGTACTTC.

Many counts were recorded for this clonotype. V gene TRBV28 combines with J gene TRBJ2-7; TRBD2 matches at 9 bases. Germline CDR1 is MDHEN and CDR2 is SYDVKM. The CDR3 runs 16 residues. The junction had 5 bases not matched to a gene; V was cut back by 2 bases and J by 0 bases. The CDR3 here is CASSLAGGLDSYEQYF. The CDR3 region has the DNA TGTGCCAGCAGTTTAGCGGGAGGGCTTGACTCCTACGAGCAGTACTTC.

This clonotype was seen many times. The rearrangement uses TRBV5-1 and TRBJ2-3; 10 bases line up with TRBD2. This CDR3 is 17 amino acids long. Germline values: CDR1 SGHRS, CDR2 YFSETQ. J gave up 4 bases and V 3 bases, and 11 bases lay outside the gene matches. CDR3 amino acids: CASSSRGLAGAPDTQYF. CDR3 bases: TGCGCCAGCAGCTCAAGGGGGCTAGCGGGAGCCCCAGATACGCAGTATTTT.

The rearrangement links TRBV25-1 to TRBJ2-4; possibly TRBD1 or TRBD2 for D (5 bases each). The germline gives CDR1 MGHDK, CDR2 SYGVNS. The CDR3 sequence is 16 residues long. Trimming left V 0 bases short and J 4 bases short, with 13 bases between. The DNA for the CDR3 is TGTGCCAGCAGTGAATATAGTCCCGAGGGGAAAAACATTCAGTACTTC. Translation gives CASSEYSPEGKNIQYF.

The sample holds many counts of this clonotype. The V call is TRBV5-5, the J call TRBJ2-3, with D unresolved. The CDR3 covers 13 residues. Germline CDR1 SGHKS, CDR2 YYEKEE (reference sequence). Trimming took off 4 bases at V and 2 bases at J, with 8 bases between the two ends. CDR3 in DNA: TGTGCCAGCAGCCAACTGTTCACAGATACGCAGTATTTT. It specifies CASSQLFTDTQYF. Full variable domain (missing parts from reference TRBV5-5 and TRBJ2-3): DAGVTQSPTHLIKTRGQQVTLRCSPISGHKSVSWYQQVLGQGPQFIFQYYEKEERGRGNFPDRFSARQFPNYSSELNVNALLLGDSALYLCASSQLFTDTQYFGPGTRLTVL.

This clonotype appeared a few times. The gene calls are TRBV7-6 and TRBJ1-1, with unresolved D. V was trimmed by 0 bases and J by 8 bases, leaving 10 bases between them. The germline V gene encodes CDR1 SGHVS and CDR2 FNYEAQ. The CDR3 consists of 13 residues. In DNA, the CDR3 is TGTGCCAGCAGCTTAGCGGTCGGGGAAGAAGCTTTCTTT. The encoded protein is CASSLAVGEEAFF.

This clonotype was observed a few times. The rearrangement joins TRBV4-1 to TRBJ2-2; D is ambiguous. The V end lost 4 bases, the J end lost 2 bases, and 14 bases lay between the germline ends. The CDR3 extends over 16 amino acids. Germline V lookup: CDR1 MGHRA, CDR2 YSYEKL. CDR3 bases: TGCGCCAGCAGCCCCCGACTGGGGAACAACACCGGGGAGCTGTTTTTT. Residues: CASSPRLGNNTGELFF.

This clonotype appeared a few times. CDR3 amino acids: CATSSREQYF. CDR3 DNA: TGTGCCACCAGCAGCCGAGAGCAGTACTTC. The chain is built from TRBV15 and TRBJ2-7; D is unresolved. V was cut by 3 bases and J by 7 bases, with 4 bases left in between. Per germline, CDR1 LNHNV and CDR2 YYDKDF (reference sequence). The CDR3 is 10 amino acids.

This clonotype appeared many times. The chain uses TRBV6-1 and TRBJ2-5, with 10 nucleotides matching TRBD2. CDR3 length: 15 amino acids. The germline gives CDR1 MNHNS, CDR2 SASEGT. V trimming: 2 bases; J trimming: 5 bases; junction bases outside the gene matches: 5. The CDR3 loop reads CASSEQAGGVETQYF. The CDR3 DNA sequence: TGTGCCAGCAGTGAACAAGCGGGAGGGGTGGAGACCCAGTACTTC.

The chain joins TRBV29-1 to TRBJ1-2, with D hard to call. This CDR3 comprises 13 residues. The ends were cut back, 5 bases at V and 3 bases at J, with 13 bases in the middle. Germline CDR1 reads SQVTM; CDR2 reads ANQGSEA. The chain's CDR3 is CSVFSDTDYGYTF. The CDR3 bases are TGCAGCGTTTTCTCTGACACGGACTATGGCTACACCTTC. The whole variable domain, remainder taken from reference TRBV29-1 and TRBJ1-2, is SAVISQKPSRDICQRGTSLTIQCQVDSQVTMMFWYRQQPGQSLTLIATANQGSEATYESGFVIDKFPISRPNLTFSTLTVSNMSPEDSSIYLCSVFSDTDYGYTFGSGTRLTVV.

This chain connects TRBV19 to TRBJ2-2, with TRBD2 as a possible D gene (6 bases). The CDR3 totals 14 residues. V was shortened by 9 bases and J by 4 bases, with 15 bases between the two germline ends. Per germline, CDR1 LNHDA and CDR2 SQIVND (reference sequence). The DNA for the CDR3 is TGTGCCAGCAGCCGGGACTCAGCCACCGGGGAGCTGTTTTTT. Encoded protein: CASSRDSATGELFF.

This clonotype was detected only a few times. The chain recombines TRBV5-8 with TRBJ2-5; 14 bases map to TRBD2. Germline V gives CDR1 SGHTS, CDR2 YDEGEE. V trimming: 1 base; J trimming: 2 bases; junction bases outside the gene matches: 4. The length of the CDR3 is 17 residues. The CDR3 DNA follows: TGTGCCAGCAGCTTGATGGGGACTAGCGGGAGACAAGAGACCCAGTACTTC. Amino acid sequence: CASSLMGTSGRQETQYF.

The V call is TRBV7-3, the J call TRBJ2-1; D not certain. Deletions cut 4 bases from V and 11 bases from J, with 18 bases between. This CDR3 spans 14 amino acids. CDR1 SGHTA and CDR2 FQGTGA come from the germline V gene. CDR3 bases: TGTGCCAGCAGCTCCGGGCCCGACCAGCGCAAGCAGTTCTTC. Translated, it gives CASSSGPDQRKQFF. Full variable domain (missing parts from reference TRBV7-3 and TRBJ2-1): GAGVSQTPSNKVTEKGKYVELRCDPISGHTALYWYRQSLGQGPEFLIYFQGTGAADDSGLPNDRFFAVRPEGSVSTLKIQRTERGDSAVYLCASSSGPDQRKQFFGPGTRLTVL.

In its sample, this clonotype was seen a few times. V and J are TRBV14 and TRBJ2-5; D possibly corresponds to TRBD1 (6 bases). Per germline, CDR1 SGHDN and CDR2 FVKESK. V was trimmed by 1 base and J by 1 base, leaving 7 bases between them. The CDR3 consists of 14 residues. This chain's CDR3 is CASSQGTAQETQYF. The DNA of the CDR3 is TGTGCCAGCAGCCAAGGGACAGCCCAAGAGACCCAGTACTTC.

This clonotype occurred a few times. The chain links TRBV6-1 to TRBJ2-3; TRBD1 aligns across 7 bases. The CDR3 contains 13 residues. Germline V gene data show CDR1 as MNHNS and CDR2 as SASEGT. The trim removed 8 bases at V and 0 bases at J, leaving 2 bases unmatched. The CDR3 loop is CASDRASTDTQYF. The CDR3 DNA reads as TGTGCCAGCGACAGGGCTAGCACAGATACGCAGTATTTT.

This clonotype occurred a few times. The CDR3 protein is CSVGRGGPNTGELFF. CDR3 bases: TGCAGCGTTGGACGTGGGGGCCCGAACACCGGGGAGCTGTTTTTT. The chain employs TRBV29-1 and TRBJ2-2; maybe TRBD1 (6 bases). The CDR3 sequence is 15 residues long. V was cut by 4 bases and J by 0 bases, with 12 bases left in between. From germline, CDR1 is SQVTM and CDR2 ANQGSEA.

This clonotype appeared a single time. J is TRBJ2-3 and V is TRBV20-1, with 7 positions matching TRBD2. CDR3 size: 14 residues. Germline V gene sequence: CDR1 DFQATT, CDR2 SNEGSKA (reference sequence). The V segment lost 0 bases and the J segment 8 bases; nucleotides outside the gene matches: 8. The CDR3 DNA reads as TGCAGTGCTAGAGAGGCTAGCGGATCGGGTACGCAGTATTTT. This sequence encodes CSAREASGSGTQYF.

The V and J genes are TRBV28 and TRBJ2-7; D is unclear. Germline CDR1 and CDR2: MDHEN and SYDVKM. There are 11 residues in the CDR3. With 5 bases removed from V and 3 bases from J, the gap between germline ends came to 5 bases. The CDR3 nucleotides read TGTGCCAGCAGTAATCTCTACGAGCAGTACTTC. Amino acid sequence: CASSNLYEQYF.

This clonotype was counted many times. This chain links TRBV28 with TRBJ1-2; 12 bases map to TRBD1. With 10 bases clipped from V and 8 bases from J, the junction kept 5 bases outside the gene matches. This CDR3 has 12 amino acids. Germline-derived CDR1 and CDR2 are MDHEN and SYDVKM. The CDR3 region is CATRDRGRGYTF. DNA for the CDR3: TGTGCCACCCGGGACAGGGGGCGAGGCTACACCTTC.

This clonotype was detected ten times or more. This chain links TRBV7-2 with TRBJ2-7, with D possibly matching TRBD1 (5 bases). With 1 base removed from V and 3 bases from J, the gap between germline ends came to 16 bases. Per the germline V gene, CDR1 is SGHTA and CDR2 is FQGNSA. The CDR3 extends over 16 amino acids. The CDR3 nucleotides read TGTGCCAGCAGCTTAGTCGACAGTTCCCCCTACTACGAGCAGTACTTC. It is translated as CASSLVDSSPYYEQYF.

This clonotype was recorded at least ten times. The chain links TRBV18 to TRBJ1-4; D is unclear. Trimming took 3 bases from V and 6 from J, leaving 14 bases between them. The CDR3 length is 15 residues. Germline CDR1 KGHSH, CDR2 LQKENI. For the CDR3, the DNA is TGTGCCAGCTCACCGGCGAGAGGAGGGCATGAAAAACTGTTTTTT. Its protein is CASSPARGGHEKLFF.

This clonotype was seen only a few times. This CDR3 reads CASSYAPPGLAGLEQFF. As DNA, the CDR3 is TGTGCCAGCAGTTACGCCCCGCCGGGACTAGCGGGATTAGAGCAGTTCTTC. V gene TRBV6-6 combines with J gene TRBJ2-1; 13 positions match TRBD2. Unmatched junction bases numbered 11, after V lost 2 bases and J lost 10 bases. Germline-derived CDR1 and CDR2 are MNHNY and SVGAGI (reference sequence). This CDR3 is built from 17 residues.

The V gene is TRBV12-5, the J gene TRBJ2-5; D might be TRBD2 (5 bases). CDR3 length: 14 residues. In germline, CDR1 is LGHNT, CDR2 FRNRAP. Trimming cost V 5 bases and J 3 bases, with 13 bases left between them. The CDR3: CASGLWRSKETQYF. CDR3 DNA sequence: TGTGCTAGTGGTCTTTGGAGGTCGAAAGAGACCCAGTACTTC.

Only a few counts were recorded for this clonotype. This rearrangement joins TRBV28 to TRBJ1-4; tentatively, D is TRBD1 (5 bases). V shed 7 bases and J shed 0 bases, with 9 bases lying between them. The CDR3 spans 14 residues. Germline V gives CDR1 MDHEN, CDR2 SYDVKM. DNA for the CDR3: TGTGCCAGCACTACCAGGGCAACTAATGAAAAACTGTTTTTT. It encodes CASTTRATNEKLFF.

The chain employs TRBV28 and TRBJ1-1; 8 bases line up with TRBD1. The CDR3 is 13 residues long. Germline trimming cut 7 bases from V and 3 bases from J; bases unmatched to any gene: 4. Germline CDR1 reads MDHEN; CDR2 reads SYDVKM. This CDR3 is CASTLTGDTEAFF. The CDR3 region has the DNA TGTGCCAGCACCTTGACAGGGGACACTGAAGCTTTCTTT.

V and J are TRBV6-1 and TRBJ2-1; perhaps TRBD1 as D (6 bases). CDR3 length: 14 amino acids. Germline loops: CDR1 MNHNS, CDR2 SASEGT. V lost 5 bases to trimming and J lost 2 bases, with 10 bases between them. In DNA, the CDR3 is TGTGCCAGCAGTTTGGGGACAACCTACAATGAGCAGTTCTTC. As protein: CASSLGTTYNEQFF.